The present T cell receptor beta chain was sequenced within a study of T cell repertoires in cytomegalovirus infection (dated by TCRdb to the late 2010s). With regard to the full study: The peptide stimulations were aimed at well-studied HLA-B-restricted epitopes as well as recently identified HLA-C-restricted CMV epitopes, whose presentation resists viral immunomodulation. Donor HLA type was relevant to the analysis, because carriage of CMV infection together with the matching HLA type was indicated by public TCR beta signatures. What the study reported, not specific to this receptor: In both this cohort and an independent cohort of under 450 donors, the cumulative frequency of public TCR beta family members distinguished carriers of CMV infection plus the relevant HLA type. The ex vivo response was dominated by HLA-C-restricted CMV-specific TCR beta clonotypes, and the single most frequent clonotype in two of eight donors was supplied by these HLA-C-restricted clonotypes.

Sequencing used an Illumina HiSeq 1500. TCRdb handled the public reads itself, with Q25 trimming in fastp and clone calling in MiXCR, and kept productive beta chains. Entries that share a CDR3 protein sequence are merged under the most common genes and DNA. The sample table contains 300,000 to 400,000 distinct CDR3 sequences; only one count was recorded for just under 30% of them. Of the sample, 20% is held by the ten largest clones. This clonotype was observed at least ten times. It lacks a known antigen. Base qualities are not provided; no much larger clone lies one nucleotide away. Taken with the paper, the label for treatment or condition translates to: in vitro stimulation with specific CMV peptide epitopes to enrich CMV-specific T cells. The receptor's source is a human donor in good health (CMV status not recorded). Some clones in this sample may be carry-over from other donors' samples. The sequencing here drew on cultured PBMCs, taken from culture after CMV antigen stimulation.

The DNA is as follows: TGTGCCAGCAGGCCTCCGGGACTAGCGGGGGGAAGGGCGTACAATGAGCAGTTCTTC. This encodes CASRPPGLAGGRAYNEQFF. Recombination joined TRBV7-2 with TRBJ2-1; 15 junctional bases match TRBD2. The CDR1 and CDR2 encoded by the germline V gene are SGHTA and FQGNSA. The cysteine opens and the phenylalanine closes a CDR3 of 19 amino acids. The DNA shown is the 57-base CDR3, in frame from base 1. V has 6 bases trimmed and J has 4 bases trimmed; junction bases matching no gene number 13.